This TCR beta chain is drawn from a study of OX40 agonist ivuxolimab in advanced cancers. In terms of the full investigation: The costimulatory receptor OX40 (CD134) was targeted by ivuxolimab, a fully human IgG2 agonistic monoclonal antibody. Patients were allowed to have had prior anti-PD-1, anti-PD-L1 or anti-CTLA-4 therapy, and less than 45% of the dose-escalation patients had previously received checkpoint inhibitors. Partial responses were achieved by three dose-escalation patients, of whom one had hepatocellular carcinoma and two had cutaneous melanoma. Intravenous ivuxolimab was administered to patients every 2 weeks at six dose levels: 0.01, 0.1, 0.3, 1.5, 3 and 10 mg/kg. The paper covers the monotherapy dose-escalation part of the phase I ivuxolimab trial, which included N of about 50 patients. In the dose-escalation cohort, approximately 83% of patients were male, and the mean age was roughly 60 years with a range of roughly 23 to 79. Of the approximately 53 patients in dose escalation, about 20 had hepatocellular carcinoma, some 15 had melanoma, 9 had renal cell carcinoma and 9 had head and neck cancer. Peripheral TCRbeta sequencing was intended to test whether TCR sequence diversity was altered and clonal T-cell expansion was caused by ivuxolimab.

This clone has more than one count but fewer than ten. The clone's antigen remains unknown. Qualities for individual bases were not recorded, and no much larger clone is one base off. The trial excluded patients who had a history of autoimmune disease or who were on systemic immunosuppression. Peripheral blood for TCR sequencing was collected from all dose cohorts at baseline, on cycle 4 day 1, and on cycle 7 day 1. Samples came from an open-label, multicenter, first-in-human phase I dose-escalation trial of ivuxolimab. Adults with locally advanced or metastatic head and neck squamous cell, hepatocellular, melanoma or renal cell carcinoma were enrolled in the trial. Before TCR sequencing, CD4+ T cells and CD8+ T cells from peripheral blood were sorted into separate populations. At the junction V is shortened by 6 bases and J by 2 bases, with 8 bases in between. The CDR3 spans 13 residues, from the cysteine through the phenylalanine. This entry keeps only the CDR3 DNA: 39 bases, framed from base 1. As encoded in the germline V gene, CDR1 is SGHTA while CDR2 is FQGTGA.

Genomic DNA was isolated from the sorted cells so that the TCRbeta CDR3 region could be sequenced. The immunoSEQ Assay was used for sequencing of TCRbeta CDR3 regions. In TCRdb, the immuneACCESS table is reduced to in-frame sequences with V and J assigned. These tables do not hold every clone; where another copy was compared, an unresolved V gene accounts for under half, and the others remain unexplained. In this sample the table shows roughly 80,000 clones, around four fifths of which occur a single time. Under 2% of the sample rests with the top ten. Broader findings and caveats from the paper: Antigen specificity was not determined for the clonally expanded peripheral T cells. Low levels of normalized T-cell clonal expansion were also seen in some nonresponding patients. On average, CD8+ T cells showed more expanded clones than CD4+ T cells after ivuxolimab. At doses from 0.1 to 3.0 mg/kg, clonal expansion was seen in both CD4+ and CD8+ blood T cells between baseline and week 6. Partial responders in the 0.1-3.0 mg/kg groups had among the lowest normalized peripheral clonal expansion, especially among CD8+ T cells.

The receptor's source is an adult with an advanced solid tumor such as melanoma, head and neck, liver or kidney cancer. The rearrangement joined TRBV7-3 to TRBJ1-3; a confident D gene designation cannot be given. Sequenced here: CD4+ or CD8+ T cells sorted from blood, sampled in a trial of the OX40 agonist ivuxolimab. The CDR3 sequence is CASSSGAGNTIYF. The DNA sequence reads TGTGCCAGCAGTTCCGGGGCTGGAAACACCATATATTTT. Where the CDR3 stops, the reference TRBV7-3 and TRBJ1-3 genes take over; the full variable domain is GAGVSQTPSNKVTEKGKYVELRCDPISGHTALYWYRQSLGQGPEFLIYFQGTGAADDSGLPNDRFFAVRPEGSVSTLKIQRTERGDSAVYLCASSSGAGNTIYFGEGSWLTVV.